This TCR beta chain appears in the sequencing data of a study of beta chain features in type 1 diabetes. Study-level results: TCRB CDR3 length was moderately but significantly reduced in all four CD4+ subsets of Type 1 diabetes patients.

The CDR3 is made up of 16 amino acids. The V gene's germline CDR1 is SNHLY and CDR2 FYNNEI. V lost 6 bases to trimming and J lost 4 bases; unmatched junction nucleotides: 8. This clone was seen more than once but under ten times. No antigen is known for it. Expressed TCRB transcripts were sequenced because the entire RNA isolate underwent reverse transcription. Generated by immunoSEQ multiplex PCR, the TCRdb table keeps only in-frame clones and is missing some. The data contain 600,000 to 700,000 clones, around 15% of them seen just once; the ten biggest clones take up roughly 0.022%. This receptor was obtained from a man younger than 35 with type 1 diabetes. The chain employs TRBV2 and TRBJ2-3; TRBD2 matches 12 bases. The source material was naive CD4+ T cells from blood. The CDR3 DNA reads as TGTGCCAGCAGGGAGACTAGCGGGGGATTCGCAGATACGCAGTATTTT. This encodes CASRETSGGFADTQYF.